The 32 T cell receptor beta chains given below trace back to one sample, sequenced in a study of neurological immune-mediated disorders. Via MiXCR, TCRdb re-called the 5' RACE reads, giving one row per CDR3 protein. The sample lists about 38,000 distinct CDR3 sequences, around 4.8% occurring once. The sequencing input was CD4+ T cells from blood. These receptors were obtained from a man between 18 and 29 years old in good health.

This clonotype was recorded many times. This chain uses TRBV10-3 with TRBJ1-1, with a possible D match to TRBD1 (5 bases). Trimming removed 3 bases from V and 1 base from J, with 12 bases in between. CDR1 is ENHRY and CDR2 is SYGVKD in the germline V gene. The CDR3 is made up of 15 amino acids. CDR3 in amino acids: CAISDQTATNTEAFF. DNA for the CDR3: TGTGCCATCAGTGATCAGACAGCAACGAACACTGAAGCTTTCTTT.

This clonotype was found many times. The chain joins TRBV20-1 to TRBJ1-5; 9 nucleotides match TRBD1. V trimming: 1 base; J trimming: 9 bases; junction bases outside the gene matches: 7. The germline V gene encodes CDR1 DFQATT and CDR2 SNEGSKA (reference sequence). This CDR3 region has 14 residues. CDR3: CSARAPDRGRPQHF. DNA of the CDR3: TGCAGTGCTAGAGCTCCGGACAGGGGCCGGCCCCAGCATTTT.

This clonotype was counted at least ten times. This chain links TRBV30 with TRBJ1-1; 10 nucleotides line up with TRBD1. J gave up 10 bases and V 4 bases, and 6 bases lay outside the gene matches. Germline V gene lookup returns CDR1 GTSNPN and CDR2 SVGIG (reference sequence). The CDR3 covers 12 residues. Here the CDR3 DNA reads TGTGCCTGGATTCCGACAGGGGGCGGAGCTTTCTTT. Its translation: CAWIPTGGGAFF.

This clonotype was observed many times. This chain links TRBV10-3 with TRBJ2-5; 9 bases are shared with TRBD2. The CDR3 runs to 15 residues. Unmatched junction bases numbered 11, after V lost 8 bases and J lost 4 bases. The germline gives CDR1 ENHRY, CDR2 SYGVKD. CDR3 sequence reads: CAIGPQRGELETQYF. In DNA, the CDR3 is TGTGCCATCGGCCCCCAGCGGGGGGAACTAGAGACCCAGTACTTC.

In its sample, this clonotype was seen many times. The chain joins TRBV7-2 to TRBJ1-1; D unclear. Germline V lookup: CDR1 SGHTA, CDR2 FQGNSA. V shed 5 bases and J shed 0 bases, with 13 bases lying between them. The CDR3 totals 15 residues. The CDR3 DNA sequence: TGTGCCAGCAGCCTTAGAGCCCATCTGAACACTGAAGCTTTCTTT. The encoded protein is CASSLRAHLNTEAFF. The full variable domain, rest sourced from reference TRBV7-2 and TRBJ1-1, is GAGVSQSPSNKVTEKGKDVELRCDPISGHTALYWYRQSLGQGLEFLIYFQGNSAPDKSGLPSDRFSAERTGGSVSTLTIQRTQQEDSAVYLCASSLRAHLNTEAFFGQGTRLTVV.

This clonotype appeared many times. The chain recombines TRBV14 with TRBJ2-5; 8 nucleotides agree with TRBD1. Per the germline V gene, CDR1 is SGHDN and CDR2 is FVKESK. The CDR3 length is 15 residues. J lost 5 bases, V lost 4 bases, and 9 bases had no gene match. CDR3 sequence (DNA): TGTGCCAGCAGCCCCCCCAGGGGGCGTAGGGAGACCCAGTACTTC. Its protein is CASSPPRGRRETQYF.

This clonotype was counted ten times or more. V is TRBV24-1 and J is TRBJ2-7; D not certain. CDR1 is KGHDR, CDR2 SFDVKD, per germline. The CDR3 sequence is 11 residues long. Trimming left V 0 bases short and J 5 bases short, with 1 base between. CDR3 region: CATSDLDEQYF. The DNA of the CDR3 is TGTGCCACCAGTGATTTGGACGAGCAGTACTTC.

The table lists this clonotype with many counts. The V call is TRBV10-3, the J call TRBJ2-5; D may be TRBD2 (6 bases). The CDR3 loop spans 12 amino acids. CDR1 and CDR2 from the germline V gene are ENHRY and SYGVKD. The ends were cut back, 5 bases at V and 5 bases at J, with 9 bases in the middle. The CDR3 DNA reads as TGTGCCATCAGTACTAGCTGGGAGACCCAGTACTTC. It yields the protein CAISTSWETQYF.

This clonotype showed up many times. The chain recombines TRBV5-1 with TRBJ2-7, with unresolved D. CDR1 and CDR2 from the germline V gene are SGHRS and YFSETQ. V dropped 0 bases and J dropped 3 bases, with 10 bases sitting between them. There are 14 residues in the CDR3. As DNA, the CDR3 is TGCGCCAGCAGCTTGGACGTCAGAAACTACGAGCAGTACTTC. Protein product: CASSLDVRNYEQYF.

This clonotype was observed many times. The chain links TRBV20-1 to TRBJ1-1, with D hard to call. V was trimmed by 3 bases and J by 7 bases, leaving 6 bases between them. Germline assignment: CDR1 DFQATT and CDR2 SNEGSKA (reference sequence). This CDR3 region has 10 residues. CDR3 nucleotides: TGCAGTGCTAGTAACGGTGAAGCTTTCTTT. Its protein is CSASNGEAFF.

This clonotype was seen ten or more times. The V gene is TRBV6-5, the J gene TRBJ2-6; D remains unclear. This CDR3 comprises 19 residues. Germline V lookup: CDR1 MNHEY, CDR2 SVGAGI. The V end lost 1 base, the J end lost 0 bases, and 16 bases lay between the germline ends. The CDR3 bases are TGTGCCAGCAGTTACTTAACTCCATGGCTAGTCTCTGGGGCCAACGTCCTGACTTTC. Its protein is CASSYLTPWLVSGANVLTF.

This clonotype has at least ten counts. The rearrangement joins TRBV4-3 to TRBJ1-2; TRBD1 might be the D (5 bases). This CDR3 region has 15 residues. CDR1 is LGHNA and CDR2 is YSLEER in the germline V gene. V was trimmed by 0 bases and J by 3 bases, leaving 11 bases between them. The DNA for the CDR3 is TGCGCCAGCAGCCAAGACTCCGGGGGAGACTATGGCTACACCTTC. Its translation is CASSQDSGGDYGYTF.

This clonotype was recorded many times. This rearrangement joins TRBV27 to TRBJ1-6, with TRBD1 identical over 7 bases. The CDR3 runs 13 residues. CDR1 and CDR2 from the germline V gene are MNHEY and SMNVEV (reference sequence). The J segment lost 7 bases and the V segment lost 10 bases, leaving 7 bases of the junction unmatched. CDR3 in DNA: TGTGCCACCACGGACAGGTCCAATTCACCCCTCCACTTT. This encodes CATTDRSNSPLHF.

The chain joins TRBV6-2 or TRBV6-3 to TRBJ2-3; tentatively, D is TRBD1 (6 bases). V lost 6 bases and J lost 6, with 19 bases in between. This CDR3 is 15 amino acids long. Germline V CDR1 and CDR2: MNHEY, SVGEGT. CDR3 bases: TGTGCCAGCAGAGCAGACAGGACGGTAGGGGATACGCAGTATTTT. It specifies CASRADRTVGDTQYF.

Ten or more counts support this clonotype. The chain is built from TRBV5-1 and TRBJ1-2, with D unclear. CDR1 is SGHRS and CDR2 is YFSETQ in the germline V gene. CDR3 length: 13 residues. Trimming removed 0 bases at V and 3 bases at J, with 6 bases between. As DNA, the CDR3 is TGCGCCAGCAGCTTGGATGGCGACTATGGCTACACCTTC. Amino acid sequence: CASSLDGDYGYTF.

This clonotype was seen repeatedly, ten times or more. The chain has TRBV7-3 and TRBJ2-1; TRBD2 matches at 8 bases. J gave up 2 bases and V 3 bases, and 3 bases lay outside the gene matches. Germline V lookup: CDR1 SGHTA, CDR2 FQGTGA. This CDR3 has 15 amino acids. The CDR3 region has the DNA TGTGCCAGCAGCTTTGGTAGCGGGGCCTACAATGAGCAGTTCTTC. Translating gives CASSFGSGAYNEQFF.

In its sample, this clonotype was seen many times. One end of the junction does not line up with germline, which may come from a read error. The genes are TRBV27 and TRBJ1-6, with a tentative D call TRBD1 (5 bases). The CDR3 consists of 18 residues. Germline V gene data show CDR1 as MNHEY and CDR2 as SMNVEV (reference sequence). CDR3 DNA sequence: TGTGCCAGCAGTCTATCCACAGGTGGGGACGGGCGTCGATCACCCCTCCACTTT. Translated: CASSLSTGGDGRRSPLHF.

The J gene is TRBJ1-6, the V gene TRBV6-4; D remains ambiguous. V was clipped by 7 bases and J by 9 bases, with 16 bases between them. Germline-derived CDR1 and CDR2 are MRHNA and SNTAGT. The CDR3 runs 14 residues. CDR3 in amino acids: CASTPEEGGSPLHF. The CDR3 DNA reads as TGTGCCAGCACCCCCGAGGAGGGAGGTTCACCCCTCCACTTT.

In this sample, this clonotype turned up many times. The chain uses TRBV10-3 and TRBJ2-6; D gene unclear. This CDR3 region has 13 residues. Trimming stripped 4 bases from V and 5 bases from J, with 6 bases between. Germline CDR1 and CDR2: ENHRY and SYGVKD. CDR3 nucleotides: TGTGCCATCAGTGTGATCAGGGCCAACGTCCTGACTTTC. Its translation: CAISVIRANVLTF.

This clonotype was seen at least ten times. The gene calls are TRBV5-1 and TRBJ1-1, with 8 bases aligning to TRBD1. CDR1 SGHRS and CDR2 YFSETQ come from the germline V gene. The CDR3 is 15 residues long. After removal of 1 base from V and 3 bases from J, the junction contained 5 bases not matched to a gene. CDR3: CASSLQGAGDTEAFF. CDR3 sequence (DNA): TGCGCCAGCAGCTTGCAGGGGGCAGGGGACACTGAAGCTTTCTTT.

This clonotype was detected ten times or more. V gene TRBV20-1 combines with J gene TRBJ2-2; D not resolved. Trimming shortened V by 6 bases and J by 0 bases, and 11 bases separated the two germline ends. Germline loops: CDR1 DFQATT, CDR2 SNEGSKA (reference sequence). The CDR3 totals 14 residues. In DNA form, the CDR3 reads TGCAGTGCCCTCCCCCTATCGAACACCGGGGAGCTGTTTTTT. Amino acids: CSALPLSNTGELFF.

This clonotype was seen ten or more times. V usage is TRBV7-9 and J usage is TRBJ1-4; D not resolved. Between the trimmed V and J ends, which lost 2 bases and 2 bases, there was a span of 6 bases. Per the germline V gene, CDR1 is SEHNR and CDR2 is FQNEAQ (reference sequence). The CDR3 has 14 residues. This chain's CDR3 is CASSLRGTNEKLFF. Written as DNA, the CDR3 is TGTGCCAGCAGCTTAAGAGGGACTAATGAAAAACTGTTTTTT.

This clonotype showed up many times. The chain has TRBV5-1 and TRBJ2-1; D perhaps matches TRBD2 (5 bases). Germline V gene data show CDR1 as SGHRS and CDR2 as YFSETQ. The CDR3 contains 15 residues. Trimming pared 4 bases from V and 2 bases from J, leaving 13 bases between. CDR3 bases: TGCGCCAGCAGCCTACAAGCGGATCCCTACAATGAGCAGTTCTTC. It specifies CASSLQADPYNEQFF.

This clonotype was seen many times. The chain's CDR3 is CATSRTKEWDSPLHF. The CDR3 DNA reads as TGTGCCACCAGCAGAACTAAGGAGTGGGATTCACCCCTCCACTTT. The V call is TRBV15, the J call TRBJ1-6; D gene ambiguous. The CDR3 is made up of 15 amino acids. Trimming stripped 2 bases from V and 8 bases from J, with 13 bases between. Germline V lookup: CDR1 LNHNV, CDR2 YYDKDF (reference sequence).

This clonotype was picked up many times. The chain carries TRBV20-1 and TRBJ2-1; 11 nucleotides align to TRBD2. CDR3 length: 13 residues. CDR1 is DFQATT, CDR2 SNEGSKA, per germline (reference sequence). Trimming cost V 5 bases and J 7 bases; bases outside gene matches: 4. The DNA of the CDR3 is TGCAGTGCTCCACTAGCGGGGGTGAATGAGCAGTTCTTC. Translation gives CSAPLAGVNEQFF.

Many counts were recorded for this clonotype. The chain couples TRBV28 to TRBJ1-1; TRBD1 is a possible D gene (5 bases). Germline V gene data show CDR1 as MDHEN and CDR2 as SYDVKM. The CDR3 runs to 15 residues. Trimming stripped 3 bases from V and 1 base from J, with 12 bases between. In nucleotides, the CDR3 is TGTGCCAGCAGTTTTAGGTCCGGGGGGAACACTGAAGCTTTCTTT. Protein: CASSFRSGGNTEAFF. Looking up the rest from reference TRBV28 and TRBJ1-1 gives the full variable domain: DVKVTQSSRYLVKRTGEKVFLECVQDMDHENMFWYRQDPGLGLRLIYFSYDVKMKEKGDIPEGYSVSREKKERFSLILESASTNQTSMYLCASSFRSGGNTEAFFGQGTRLTVV.

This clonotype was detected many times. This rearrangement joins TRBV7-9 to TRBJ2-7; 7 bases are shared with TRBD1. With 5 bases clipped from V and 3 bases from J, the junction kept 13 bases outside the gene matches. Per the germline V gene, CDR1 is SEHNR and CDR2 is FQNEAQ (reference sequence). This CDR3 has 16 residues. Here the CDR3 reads CASSDLGQAPLYEQYF. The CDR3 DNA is TGTGCCAGCAGCGACCTAGGACAGGCCCCACTCTACGAGCAGTACTTC.

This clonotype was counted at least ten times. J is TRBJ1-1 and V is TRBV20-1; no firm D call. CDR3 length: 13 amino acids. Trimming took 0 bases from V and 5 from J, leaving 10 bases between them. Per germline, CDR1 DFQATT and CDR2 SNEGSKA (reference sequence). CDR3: CSARDPNWTEAFF. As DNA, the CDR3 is TGCAGTGCTAGAGATCCTAATTGGACTGAAGCTTTCTTT.

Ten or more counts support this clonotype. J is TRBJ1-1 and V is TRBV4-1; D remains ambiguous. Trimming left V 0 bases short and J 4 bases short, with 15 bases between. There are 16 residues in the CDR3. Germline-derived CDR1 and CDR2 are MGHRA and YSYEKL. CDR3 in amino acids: CASSQDGRLKGTEAFF. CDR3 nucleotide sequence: TGCGCCAGCAGCCAAGACGGGCGACTTAAGGGCACTGAAGCTTTCTTT.

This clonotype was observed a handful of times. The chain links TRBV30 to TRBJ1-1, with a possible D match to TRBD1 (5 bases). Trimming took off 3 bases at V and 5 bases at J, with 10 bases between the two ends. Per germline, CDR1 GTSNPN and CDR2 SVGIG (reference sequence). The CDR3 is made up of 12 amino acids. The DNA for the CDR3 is TGTGCCTGGAGCATCGGGGGGACTGAAGCTTTCTTT. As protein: CAWSIGGTEAFF.

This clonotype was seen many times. CDR3 nucleotide sequence: TGTGCCAGCAGTTTCGCAGATACGCAGTATTTT. Translated, it gives CASSFADTQYF. This chain links TRBV7-9 with TRBJ2-3; D is uncertain. CDR1 and CDR2 (germline): SEHNR, FQNEAQ (reference sequence). This CDR3 contains 11 residues. Trimming removed 6 bases from V and 4 bases from J, with 5 bases in between.

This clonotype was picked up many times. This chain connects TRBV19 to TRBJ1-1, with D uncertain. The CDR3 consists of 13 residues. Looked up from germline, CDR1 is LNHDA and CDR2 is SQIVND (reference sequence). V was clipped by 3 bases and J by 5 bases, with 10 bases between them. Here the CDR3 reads CASSIGRETEAFF. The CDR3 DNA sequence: TGTGCCAGTAGTATTGGACGAGAAACTGAAGCTTTCTTT.